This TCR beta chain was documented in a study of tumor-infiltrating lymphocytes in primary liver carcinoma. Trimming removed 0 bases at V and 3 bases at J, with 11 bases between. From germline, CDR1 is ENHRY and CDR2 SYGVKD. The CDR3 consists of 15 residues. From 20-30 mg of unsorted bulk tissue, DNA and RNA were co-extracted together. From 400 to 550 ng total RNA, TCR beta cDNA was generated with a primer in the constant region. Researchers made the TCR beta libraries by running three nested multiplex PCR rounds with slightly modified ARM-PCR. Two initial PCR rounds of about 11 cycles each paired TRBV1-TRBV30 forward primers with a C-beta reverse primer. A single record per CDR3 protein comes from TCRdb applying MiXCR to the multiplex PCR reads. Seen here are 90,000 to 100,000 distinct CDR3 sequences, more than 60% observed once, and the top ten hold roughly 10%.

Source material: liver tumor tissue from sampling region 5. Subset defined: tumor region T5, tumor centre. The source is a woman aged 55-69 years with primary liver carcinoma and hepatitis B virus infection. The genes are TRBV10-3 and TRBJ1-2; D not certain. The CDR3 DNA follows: TGTGCCATCAGTGAGTCGAAATTAGCAGACTATGGCTACACCTTC. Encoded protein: CAISESKLADYGYTF.